The sample holds a few counts of the clone carrying this TCR beta chain. Its specificity is unknown. Per germline, CDR1 LGHDT and CDR2 YNNKEL (reference sequence). CDR3 length equals 15 residues. The V gene lost 4 bases and the J gene lost 7 bases, with 17 bases spanning the gap. The CDR3 regions of TCR beta were amplified from RNA transcripts. First-round RT-PCR of the TCR CDR3 relied on the HTBI primer set. TCRdb re-analysed the multiplex PCR reads in MiXCR, keeping a single row per CDR3 protein. The profile shows about 300,000 distinct CDR3 sequences, approximately 19% of them singletons. This entry is derived from a study of T cells in Graves' hyperthyroidism and ophthalmopathy. Study in general: Peripheral blood was collected at initial diagnosis, before any treatment. Findings of the study overall: Researchers found most expanded thyroid clonotypes above 0.001 in blood as well.

Clinical symptoms, serum thyroxine and TRAb, thyroid ultrasound and orbital computed tomography together formed the diagnostic basis. From roughly 10 ml of fresh peripheral blood, PBMCs were isolated. This chain links TRBV3-1 with TRBJ2-1; D might be TRBD1 (5 bases). Sequenced sample: blood. The clonotype comes from a man between 45 and 60 years old with Graves' ophthalmopathy. The CDR3 spells CASSLQAIVGNEQFF. The CDR3 DNA is TGTGCCAGCAGCCTACAGGCAATCGTTGGGAATGAGCAGTTCTTC.